This TCR beta chain came from a study of spatial heterogeneity in lung cancer. Study details: The count of detected beta-chain sequences consistently exceeded that of alpha-chain sequences. The study's findings and limits: Ubiquitous expanded tumor TCRs appeared in blood more at resection than follow-up.

Time point defined: sample taken at primary tumor resection. Whole RNA was taken from tumor, nontumor lung or frozen PBMC; it was then sequenced unsorted. A total of about 73 untreated early-stage non-small cell lung cancer patients served as donors. This clonotype has a count of ten or more. Its antigen remains unknown. CDR1 SEHNR and CDR2 FQNEAQ come from the germline V gene (reference sequence). The CDR3 spans 13 residues. V was clipped by 1 base and J by 4 bases, with 7 bases between them. TCRdb re-derived calls from the 5' RACE reads in MiXCR, one entry per CDR3 protein. The table has roughly 20,000 distinct CDR3 sequences, around 4.6% seen once; the top ten hold around 7%.

The source was PBMCs, collected at surgery. V and J are TRBV7-9 and TRBJ1-2; D perhaps matches TRBD1 (5 bases). The receptor comes from a male donor with early-stage non-small cell lung cancer. CDR3 nucleotides: TGTGCCAGCAGCTTAGGACAGATCTATGGCTACACCTTC. Translation: CASSLGQIYGYTF.